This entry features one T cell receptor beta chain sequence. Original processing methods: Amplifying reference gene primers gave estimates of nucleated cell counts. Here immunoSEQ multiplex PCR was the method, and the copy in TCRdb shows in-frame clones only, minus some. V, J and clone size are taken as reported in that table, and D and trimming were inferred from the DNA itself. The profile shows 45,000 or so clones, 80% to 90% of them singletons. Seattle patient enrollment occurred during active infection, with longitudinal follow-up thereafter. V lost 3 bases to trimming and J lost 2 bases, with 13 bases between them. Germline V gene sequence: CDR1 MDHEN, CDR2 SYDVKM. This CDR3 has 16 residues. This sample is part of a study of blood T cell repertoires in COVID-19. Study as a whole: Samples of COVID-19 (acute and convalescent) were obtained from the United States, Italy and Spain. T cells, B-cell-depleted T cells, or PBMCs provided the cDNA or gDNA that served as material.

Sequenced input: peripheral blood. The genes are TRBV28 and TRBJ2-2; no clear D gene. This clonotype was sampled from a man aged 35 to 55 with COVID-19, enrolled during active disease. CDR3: CASSLPSGSNTGELFF. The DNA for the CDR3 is TGTGCCAGCAGTTTGCCTTCAGGCAGTAACACCGGGGAGCTGTTTTTT.